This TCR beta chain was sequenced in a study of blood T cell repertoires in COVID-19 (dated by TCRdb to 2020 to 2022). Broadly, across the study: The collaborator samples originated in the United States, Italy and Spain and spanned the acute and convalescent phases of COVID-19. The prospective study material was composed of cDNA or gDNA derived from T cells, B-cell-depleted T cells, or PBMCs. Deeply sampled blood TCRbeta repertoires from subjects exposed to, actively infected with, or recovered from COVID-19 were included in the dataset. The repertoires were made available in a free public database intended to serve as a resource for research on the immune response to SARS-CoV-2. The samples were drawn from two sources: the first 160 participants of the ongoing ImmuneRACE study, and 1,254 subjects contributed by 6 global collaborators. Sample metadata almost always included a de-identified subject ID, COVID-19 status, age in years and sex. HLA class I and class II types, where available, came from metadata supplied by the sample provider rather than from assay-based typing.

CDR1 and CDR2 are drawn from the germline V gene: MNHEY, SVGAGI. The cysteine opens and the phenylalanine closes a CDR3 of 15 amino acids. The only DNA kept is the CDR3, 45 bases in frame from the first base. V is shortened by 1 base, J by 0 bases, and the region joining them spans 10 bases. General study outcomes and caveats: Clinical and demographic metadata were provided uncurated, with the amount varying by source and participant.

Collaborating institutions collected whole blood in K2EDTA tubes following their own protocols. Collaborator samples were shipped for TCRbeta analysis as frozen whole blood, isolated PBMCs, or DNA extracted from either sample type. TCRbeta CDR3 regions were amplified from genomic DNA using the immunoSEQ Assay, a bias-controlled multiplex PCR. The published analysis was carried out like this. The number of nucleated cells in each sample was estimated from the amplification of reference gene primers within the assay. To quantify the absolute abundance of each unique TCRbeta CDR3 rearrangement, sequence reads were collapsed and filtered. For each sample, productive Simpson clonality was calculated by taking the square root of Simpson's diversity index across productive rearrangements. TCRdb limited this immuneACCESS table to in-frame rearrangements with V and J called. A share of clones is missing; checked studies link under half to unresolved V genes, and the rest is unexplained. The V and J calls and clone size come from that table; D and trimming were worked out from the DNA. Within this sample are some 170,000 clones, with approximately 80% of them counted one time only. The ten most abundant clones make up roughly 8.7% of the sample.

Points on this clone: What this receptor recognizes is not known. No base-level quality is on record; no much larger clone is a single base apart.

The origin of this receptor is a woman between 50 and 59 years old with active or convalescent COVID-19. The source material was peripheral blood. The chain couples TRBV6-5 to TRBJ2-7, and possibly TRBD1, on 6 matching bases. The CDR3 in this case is CASSYLGASSYEQYF. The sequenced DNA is TGTGCCAGCAGTTACTTGGGGGCAAGCTCCTACGAGCAGTACTTC.